This T cell receptor beta chain comes out of a study of type 1 regulatory T cells. Study information: T-allo10 is a Tr1-enriched, alloantigen-specific CD4 T cell product made in vitro. Points from the study as a whole: Compared with non-type 1 regulatory T cells, type 1 regulatory T cells showed a more restricted TCR repertoire.

This CDR3 has 15 amino acids. Germline CDR1 and CDR2: MNHNS and SASEGT. J was trimmed by 0 bases and V by 5 bases; bases with no gene match: 4. On this clonotype: Its antigen is not known.

Each CDR3 protein gets one entry after TCRdb re-called the reads with MiXCR. The sample contains 70,000 or so distinct CDR3 sequences, less than 25% of which appear only once. The genes are TRBV6-1 and TRBJ1-3, with 7 bases matching TRBD1. Sequencing used cultured type 1 regulatory T (Tr1) cells, either the whole culture or a sorted fraction (not recorded which). This clonotype was sampled from a human donor in good health. CDR3: CASSPRDSSGNTIYF. DNA of the CDR3: TGTGCCAGCAGTCCTAGGGACAGCTCTGGAAACACCATATATTTT.